This is a list of T cell receptor beta chains from one sample in a study of technical replicates of blood from several donors. The protocol was immunoSEQ multiplex PCR, while the TCRdb copy is restricted to in-frame clones and leaves out a portion. Of about 68,000 clones listed, about 97% were seen once; the top ten hold approximately 0.25%. The material sequenced was T cells isolated from PBMCs. All receptors come from a human donor in good health. Each CDR3 is given with its conserved first and last residue. Each record gives: V gene, J gene, clone size, D gene, CDR3 protein, CDR3 DNA. A D gene is named only where the DNA matches it firmly. Clone size is not always given. Where it is, it says once, few, many or a class for expanded clones.

TRBV6-1	TRBJ2-3	.	TRBD2	CASSQTSGRTDTQYF	TGTGCCAGCAGTCAGACTAGCGGGAGGACAGATACGCAGTATTTT
TRBV7-3	TRBJ2-1	once	TRBD2	CASSLSGEGSYNEQFF	TGTGCCAGCAGCTTATCTGGGGAGGGCTCCTACAATGAGCAGTTCTTC
TRBV27	TRBJ2-7	.	.	CASSFAKTYEQYF	TGTGCCAGCAGTTTTGCGAAAACCTACGAGCAGTACTTC
TRBV19	TRBJ1-2	.	.	CASSIETEYGYTF	TGTGCCAGTAGTATCGAGACAGAGTATGGCTACACCTTC
TRBV28	TRBJ2-1	.	.	CASRTYNEQFF	TGTGCCAGCAGAACTTACAATGAGCAGTTCTTC
TRBV30	TRBJ2-1	.	TRBD2	CAWAGLAGGPYNEQFF	TGTGCCTGGGCGGGACTAGCGGGAGGCCCCTACAATGAGCAGTTCTTC
TRBV13	TRBJ2-5	once	TRBD2	CASSSRDYLRETQYF	TGTGCCAGCAGCTCCCGGGACTACTTACGCGAGACCCAGTACTTC
TRBV18	TRBJ2-2	.	.	CASSPGDTGELFF	TGTGCCAGCTCACCCGGGGACACCGGGGAGCTGTTTTTT
TRBV29-1	TRBJ2-3	.	TRBD2	CSVESLAGPSTDTQYF	TGCAGCGTTGAGTCGTTAGCGGGTCCTAGCACAGATACGCAGTATTTT
TRBV5-5	TRBJ1-1	.	.	CASSLDLTGGTEAFF	TGTGCCAGCAGCTTGGATTTAACGGGGGGCACTGAAGCTTTCTTT
TRBV28	TRBJ2-1	.	TRBD2	CASSPGTSGVNEQFF	TGTGCCAGCAGTCCCGGGACTAGCGGGGTCAATGAGCAGTTCTTC
TRBV6-5	TRBJ1-2	.	.	CASSLNRANYGYTF	TGTGCCAGCAGTTTAAACAGGGCTAACTATGGCTACACCTTC
TRBV18	TRBJ1-3	.	.	CASSPISGQRGNTIYF	TGTGCCAGCTCACCTATCTCTGGACAGCGTGGAAACACCATATATTTT
TRBV6-1	TRBJ2-7	.	TRBD2	CASAGGTSGTYEQYF	TGTGCCAGCGCAGGGGGGACTAGCGGGACCTACGAGCAGTACTTC
TRBV2	TRBJ1-1	.	.	CASTESVNTEAFF	TGTGCCAGCACTGAATCCGTGAACACTGAAGCTTTCTTT
TRBV6-5	TRBJ2-3	.	.	CASSLARSDTQYF	TGTGCCAGCAGTTTAGCACGATCAGATACGCAGTATTTT